The 7 T cell receptor beta chains below come from one sample, sequenced in a study of response to subunit inactivated influenza vaccine. Each CDR3 protein is one row after TCRdb ran MiXCR on the RT-PCR reads. The sample carries 250,000 to 350,000 distinct CDR3 sequences, 20% to 25% recorded once. This specimen consisted of PBMCs from blood, obtained 21 months after vaccination. All receptors come from a man aged 45 to 70 who received an inactivated influenza vaccine.

The CDR3 coding sequence is TGTGCCAGCAGGACCTCACAGGGGCATGCCACAGATACGCAGTATTTT. Its protein product is CASRTSQGHATDTQYF. The chain links TRBV6-1 to TRBJ2-3; 7 nucleotides align to TRBD1. With V trimmed by 6 bases and J by 2 bases, 11 bases remained unmatched. Germline V lookup: CDR1 MNHNS, CDR2 SASEGT. The CDR3 has 16 amino acids.

This chain joins TRBV7-6 and TRBJ2-3; 11 positions match TRBD2. The ends lost 5 bases at V and 3 bases at J; junction bases unmatched: 4. The length of the CDR3 is 15 residues. CDR1 is SGHVS, CDR2 FNYEAQ, per germline. The CDR3 sequence: CASSRLAGMTDTQYF. CDR3 nucleotides: TGTGCCAGCAGCAGACTAGCGGGGATGACAGATACGCAGTATTTT.

This clonotype was observed once. The gene calls are TRBV6-1 and TRBJ2-2; 9 bases map to TRBD1. This CDR3 has 17 amino acids. Germline CDR1 reads MNHNS; CDR2 reads SASEGT. Germline trimming cut 5 bases from V and 4 bases from J; bases unmatched to any gene: 11. The CDR3 region has the DNA TGTGCCAGCAGTCCCCCCAGGGACAGGGAAAGCACCGGGGAGCTGTTTTTT. Translated, it gives CASSPPRDRESTGELFF.

The table lists this clonotype with a few counts. This sequence joins TRBV10-3 and TRBJ2-1; D is ambiguous. CDR3 size: 15 residues. Germline-derived CDR1 and CDR2 are ENHRY and SYGVKD. V was shortened by 4 bases and J by 5 bases, with 15 bases between the two germline ends. In nucleotides, the CDR3 is TGTGCCATCAGTGCAGAGACGCCCATCAACAATGAGCAGTTCTTC. Encoded protein: CAISAETPINNEQFF.

This clonotype was detected a few times. The CDR3 DNA reads as TGTGCCAGCAGCGGACAGGGGGCGGTTACTGAAGCTTTCTTT. This encodes CASSGQGAVTEAFF. This chain joins TRBV2 and TRBJ1-1; the match to TRBD1 covers 11 bases. The V gene's germline CDR1 is SNHLY and CDR2 FYNNEI. The CDR3 totals 14 residues. Trimming at V came to 6 bases and at J to 5 bases, leaving 5 bases not matched to a gene.

This clonotype showed up just once. J is TRBJ2-2 and V is TRBV12-3 or TRBV12-4; 13 positions agree with TRBD2. The CDR3 length is 15 residues. V was pared by 3 bases and J by 8 bases, with 3 bases of the junction left unmatched. This CDR3 reads CASSLGLAGFGELFF. The CDR3, as DNA: TGTGCCAGCAGTTTGGGACTAGCGGGGTTTGGGGAGCTGTTTTTT.

Worth noting for this clonotype: Germline is not matched at one junction end, which may reflect a read error. V usage is TRBV6-1 and J usage is TRBJ1-1, with D possibly being TRBD1 (5 bases). Germline CDR1 MNHNS, CDR2 SASEGT. CDR3 length equals 16 residues. The CDR3 sequence is CASSHTMGVVNTETFF. CDR3 bases: TGTGCCAGCAGTCATACGATGGGGGTCGTGAACACTGAAACTTTCTTT.